This T cell receptor beta chain emerged from a study of T-cell memory formation after mild COVID-19 (dated by TCRdb to 2020 to 2022). The study in broad terms: TCR sequence clusters from the two donors were largely donor specific. T-cell clones expanding and contracting after mild COVID-19 in a couple of donors were tracked by longitudinal TCRalpha and TCRbeta repertoire sequencing. Two young, previously healthy adult volunteers made up the cohort, one male and one female. The paper's findings and limits, for the study overall: SARS-CoV-2 specificity was not confirmed for the second-wave clones peaking on day 37. Some responding clones were found in pre-infection memory, which suggests that pre-existing cross-reactive memory T cells took part in the SARS-CoV-2 response. Contracting CD4+ clones were found mainly in CM and EM memory subsets, while CD8+ clones were enriched in EMRA. Only two mild cases were covered in the study, and larger cohorts including severe cases with pre-infection samples were considered necessary. From day 15 to 85, contracting clones showed balanced CD4/CD8 phenotypes, whereas a second wave of clones that expanded from day 15 to 37 leaned towards CD4+.

Sequencing instrument: Illumina NovaSeq 6000. Using 5'RACE with constant-segment primers, TCRalpha and TCRbeta cDNA libraries were constructed, with sample barcodes and unique molecular identifiers added in the process. Trizol reagent was used to extract RNA from every sample. Libraries were amplified in two PCR steps, with a second sample barcode and Illumina TruSeq adapters added in the second step. Sequencing of the libraries was done on an Illumina NovaSeq, producing 2 x 150 bp paired-end reads. The original methods were these. The reads were demultiplexed and collapsed into UMI-guided consensus sequences using migec v1.2.7. With mixcr v2.1.11, UMI consensuses were aligned to TRA and TRB V and J templates and assembled into clonotypes. Expanded or contracted clonotypes were those called significant by both edgeR and NoisET, with noise models trained on biological replicates. For edgeR calls, the cutoffs were a false discovery rate-adjusted p below 0.01 and a log2 fold-change threshold of 1. PCA with hierarchical clustering of max-normalized trajectories of the 1000 most abundant clonotypes was used as exploratory dynamics analysis. Separately sequenced CD4+ and CD8+ repertoires were used to assign the CD4 or CD8 phenotype of responding clones. Using fastp at Q25 and MiXCR, TCRdb reprocessed the public reads and kept productive beta chains. Every entry covers one CDR3 protein and lists the most common genes and DNA from its rows. TCRdb's processing, not the study's, gives the V and J calls here. This sample gives roughly 110,000 distinct CDR3 sequences in total; 9.5% to 15% of them show up just once. The leading ten clones occupy 25% to 35% of the sample.

About this clonotype itself: Its antigen specificity is not known. No base quality values were provided; no much bigger clone lies one nucleotide off.

V was cut back by 3 bases and J by 2 bases, leaving a gap of 11 bases between them. The germline V gene provides CDR1 SQVTM and CDR2 ANQGSEA. The CDR3 runs 14 residues from the cysteine to the phenylalanine. Solely the CDR3 DNA is kept, with 42 bases framed from the first base. Ficoll-Paque density gradient centrifugation was used to isolate PBMCs. The sequenced sample consisted of PBMCs or a T cell subset sorted from them (not recorded which). This chain is built from TRBV29-1 and TRBJ2-1, with the D gene call left open. This sequence originates from an adult woman who had mild COVID-19 (a few samples of this study predate the infection). The sample titles of this study are shuffled in the database, so cell type and time point are left out; the donor was told from shared clones. Here the CDR3 is given as CSVDRTDAYNEQFF. The DNA sequence reads TGCAGCGTTGATAGGACGGACGCCTACAATGAGCAGTTCTTC.